This TCR beta chain was sequenced in a study of cytomegalovirus exposure and HLA in healthy donors. PCR employed 60 Vbeta and 13 Jbeta primers. The data were produced by immunoSEQ multiplex PCR, yet TCRdb's version contains in-frame clones alone and is incomplete. The table has roughly 160,000 clones, roughly 85% seen once. V dropped 4 bases and J dropped 4 bases, with 2 bases sitting between them. Germline assignment: CDR1 MNHNS and CDR2 SASEGT. This CDR3 is 11 amino acids long. The genes are TRBV6-1 and TRBJ2-1; D is undetermined. The sample comprised PBMCs. The TCR comes from a man aged 40-55 years in good health and CMV-seronegative. CDR3 bases: TGTGCCAGCAGTGCGTACAATGAGCAGTTCTTC. This sequence encodes CASSAYNEQFF.